Each of the 19 T cell receptor beta chains below was sequenced from the same sample in a study of vaccination effects on CD4 cells after COVID-19. The data were produced by immunoSEQ multiplex PCR, yet TCRdb's version contains in-frame clones alone and is incomplete. The data contain 14,000 or so clones, roughly four fifths of them singletons. Their target antigens are unknown. Under the ViraFEST assay, PBMC were stimulated with viral peptide pools so that antigen-specific CD4+ T cells expanded. Sequencing was performed afterwards. Culture proceeded for about 11 days, and CD4+ T cells were then isolated. SARS-CoV-2 infection was confirmed by PCR in the person between March and December 2020. Subjects were given two BNT162b2 or mRNA-1273 vaccine doses. This specimen consisted of CD4+ T cells from PBMCs cultured with HCoV-NL63 spike peptides, obtained after COVID-19 vaccination. The receptor set was obtained from a human donor who had a prior SARS-CoV-2 infection.

V gene TRBV10-2 combines with J gene TRBJ1-5; D may be TRBD1 (5 bases). The CDR3 runs to 14 residues. Germline V gene data show CDR1 as WSHSY and CDR2 as SAAADI. Trimming cost V 3 bases and J 7 bases, with 13 bases left between them. The CDR3 spells CASSDSGVGQPQHF. The CDR3 DNA follows: TGCGCCAGCAGTGATTCGGGGGTTGGGCAGCCCCAGCATTTT.

The chain is built from TRBV10-3 and TRBJ1-2; the D is unclear. The germline gives CDR1 ENHRY, CDR2 SYGVKD. The germline V and J ends were trimmed by 2 bases and 1 base, with 11 bases remaining between them. The CDR3 totals 15 residues. CDR3 sequence: CAISEANADNYGYTF. CDR3 DNA: TGTGCCATCAGTGAGGCGAATGCGGATAACTATGGCTACACCTTC.

The rearrangement joins TRBV5-1 to TRBJ1-1, with D uncertain. The CDR3 sequence is 13 residues long. Trimming removed 4 bases from V and 5 bases from J, with 12 bases in between. The germline V gene encodes CDR1 SGHRS and CDR2 YFSETQ. CDR3 nucleotides: TGCGCCAGCAGCCCGGACCTGGGAACTGAAGCTTTCTTT. Its translation: CASSPDLGTEAFF.

This clone has a handful of counts. The chain carries TRBV24-1 and TRBJ2-5; 7 bases align to TRBD1. Germline-derived CDR1 and CDR2 are KGHDR and SFDVKD. The CDR3 consists of 13 residues. The ends lost 6 bases at V and 3 bases at J; junction bases unmatched: 3. For the CDR3, the DNA is TGTGCCACCAGTAGGGACAGTAAAGAGACCCAGTACTTC. Its translation is CATSRDSKETQYF.

The CDR3 bases are TGCGCCAGCAGCCCTCGACTAGCGGGAACCTACGAGCAGTACTTC. This gives the protein CASSPRLAGTYEQYF. The chain links TRBV4-1 to TRBJ2-7; 11 positions agree with TRBD2. In germline, CDR1 is MGHRA, CDR2 YSYEKL. Trimming cost V 4 bases and J 2 bases; bases outside gene matches: 4. There are 15 residues in the CDR3.

J is TRBJ2-7 and V is TRBV4-3; tentatively, D is TRBD2 (6 bases). Germline CDR1 LGHNA, CDR2 YSLEER. Trimming shortened V by 5 bases and J by 4 bases, and 12 bases separated the two germline ends. There are 13 residues in the CDR3. Here the CDR3 DNA reads TGCGCCAGCAGCTCGGGGACTTTGTACGAGCAGTACTTC. The encoded protein is CASSSGTLYEQYF.

The genes are TRBV7-9 and TRBJ1-2; perhaps TRBD1 as D (6 bases). This CDR3 is built from 14 residues. Trimming took 5 bases from V and 3 from J, leaving 13 bases between them. Germline CDR1 SEHNR, CDR2 FQNEAQ (reference sequence). CDR3 sequence (DNA): TGTGCCAGCAGCCCCCGAGGGGGGGACTATGGCTACACCTTC. Translated, it gives CASSPRGGDYGYTF.

The J gene is TRBJ1-1, the V gene TRBV5-1; D is undetermined. The CDR3 extends over 14 amino acids. CDR1 is SGHRS, CDR2 YFSETQ, per germline. V lost 0 bases and J 4 bases, leaving 10 bases between the germline ends. The CDR3 nucleotides are TGCGCCAGCAGCTTGGCCGGGATGAGCACTGAAGCTTTCTTT. Its protein is CASSLAGMSTEAFF.

This clone was seen more than once but under ten times. For the CDR3, the DNA is TGCGCCAGCAGCCAAGTATTAGGGGCGAGGTACTATGGCTACACCTTC. Amino acid sequence: CASSQVLGARYYGYTF. J is TRBJ1-2 and V is TRBV4-1; D is possibly TRBD1 (5 bases). The germline V and J ends were trimmed by 1 base and 3 bases, with 15 bases remaining between them. Germline CDR1 reads MGHRA; CDR2 reads YSYEKL. CDR3 length: 16 amino acids.

This sequence joins TRBV27 and TRBJ2-5; the D gene is possibly TRBD1 (5 bases). The CDR3 has 15 residues. Between the trimmed V and J ends, which lost 5 bases and 3 bases, there was a span of 16 bases. The germline V gene encodes CDR1 MNHEY and CDR2 SMNVEV (reference sequence). The DNA for the CDR3 is TGTGCCAGCAGTCAAAGACAGCTATCGGAAGAGACCCAGTACTTC. Its translation is CASSQRQLSEETQYF.

This clone has just a few counts. The rearrangement joins TRBV7-9 to TRBJ1-3; unclear D gene. V dropped 6 bases and J dropped 7 bases, with 16 bases sitting between them. CDR3 size: 14 residues. Germline-derived CDR1 and CDR2 are SEHNR and FQNEAQ (reference sequence). CDR3 residues: CASRNQAGSNTIYF. The CDR3 DNA is TGTGCCAGCAGGAACCAGGCTGGTTCTAACACCATATATTTT.

The V and J genes are TRBV7-9 and TRBJ1-2, with TRBD1 identical over 9 bases. There are 14 residues in the CDR3. Germline CDR1 SEHNR, CDR2 FQNEAQ (reference sequence). V trimming: 4 bases; J trimming: 7 bases; junction bases outside the gene matches: 7. CDR3 protein: CASSSGTGNVGYTF. The DNA for the CDR3 is TGTGCCAGCAGCTCCGGGACAGGGAACGTTGGCTACACCTTC.

The chain has TRBV5-5 and TRBJ1-1; D is ambiguous. V lost 0 bases to trimming and J lost 0 bases, with 6 bases between them. Germline CDR1 SGHKS, CDR2 YYEKEE (reference sequence). The CDR3 sequence is 14 residues long. CDR3 DNA sequence: TGTGCCAGCAGCTTGGGTATGATGAACACTGAAGCTTTCTTT. This translates into CASSLGMMNTEAFF.

The genes are TRBV21-1 and TRBJ1-2; the DNA was not used to check the table's D call, TRBD1. TRBV21-1 is reported as a pseudogene. The CDR3 length is 14 residues. The CDR3 is CASSKGRTGGGYTF. The CDR3 nucleotides are TGTGCCAGCAGCAAAGGGAGGACAGGGGGTGGCTACACCTTC.

J is TRBJ1-6 and V is TRBV5-1; the D gene is possibly TRBD1 (6 bases). Trimming cost V 3 bases and J 5 bases, with 15 bases left between them. This CDR3 has 16 residues. The germline CDR1 and CDR2 sequences are SGHRS and YFSETQ. The CDR3 DNA is TGCGCCAGCAGCTGGGGGGGGCGAGTGGATAATTCACCCCTCCACTTT. It is translated as CASSWGGRVDNSPLHF.

This clone is large by share. The chain employs TRBV19 and TRBJ1-2; 7 nucleotides line up with TRBD1. The CDR3 sequence is 13 residues long. Germline loops: CDR1 LNHDA, CDR2 SQIVND (reference sequence). V dropped 7 bases and J dropped 5; count of bases not matched to a gene: 7. CDR3 residues: CASTLTGTYGYTF. CDR3 nucleotide sequence: TGTGCCAGTACCTTGACAGGGACATATGGCTACACCTTC. The full variable domain, in which reference TRBV19 and TRBJ1-2 provide the parts outside the CDR3, is DGGITQSPKYLFRKEGQNVTLSCEQNLNHDAMYWYRQDPGQGLRLIYYSQIVNDFQKGDIAEGYSVSREKKESFPLTVTSAQKNPTAFYLCASTLTGTYGYTFGSGTRLTVV.

The chain employs TRBV18 and TRBJ2-5; TRBD1 matches at 9 bases. The CDR3 length is 16 residues. Looked up from germline, CDR1 is KGHSH and CDR2 is LQKENI. Trimming removed 1 base from V and 7 bases from J; junction bases left unmatched: 10. The CDR3 reads CASSPQGQGQLGTQYF. The CDR3 nucleotides read TGTGCCAGCTCACCACAGGGACAGGGCCAACTCGGGACCCAGTACTTC.

The V call is TRBV9, the J call TRBJ1-1, with D possibly being TRBD1 (6 bases). This CDR3 is 14 amino acids long. Germline CDR1 SGDLS, CDR2 YYNGEE. Trimming left V 4 bases short and J 1 base short, with 11 bases between. CDR3 nucleotides: TGTGCCAGCAGCTCAGGGGTACGGAACACTGAAGCTTTCTTT. Translated, it gives CASSSGVRNTEAFF.

This chain connects TRBV4-3 to TRBJ2-3, with a possible D match to TRBD2 (7 bases). This CDR3 contains 17 residues. The V gene lost 0 bases and the J gene lost 4 bases, with 17 bases spanning the gap. Germline loops: CDR1 LGHNA, CDR2 YSLEER. The CDR3 loop is CASSQEGGTTLPDTQYF. The CDR3 region has the DNA TGCGCCAGCAGCCAAGAGGGGGGGACAACCCTCCCAGATACGCAGTATTTT.